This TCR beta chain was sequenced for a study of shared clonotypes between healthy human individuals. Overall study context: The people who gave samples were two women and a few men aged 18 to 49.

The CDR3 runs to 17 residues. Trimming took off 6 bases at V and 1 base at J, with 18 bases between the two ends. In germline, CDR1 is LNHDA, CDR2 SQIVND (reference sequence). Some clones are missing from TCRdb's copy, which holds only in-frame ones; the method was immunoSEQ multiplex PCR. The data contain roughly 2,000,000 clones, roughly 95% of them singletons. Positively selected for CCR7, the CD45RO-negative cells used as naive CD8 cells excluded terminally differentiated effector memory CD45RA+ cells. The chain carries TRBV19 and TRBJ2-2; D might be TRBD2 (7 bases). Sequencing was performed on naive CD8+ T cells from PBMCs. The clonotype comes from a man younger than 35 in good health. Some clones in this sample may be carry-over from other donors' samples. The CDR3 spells CASSLWGASGNTGELFF. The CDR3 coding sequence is TGTGCCAGTAGCCTCTGGGGGGCTAGCGGGAACACCGGGGAGCTGTTTTTT. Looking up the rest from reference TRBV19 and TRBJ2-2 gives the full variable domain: DGGITQSPKYLFRKEGQNVTLSCEQNLNHDAMYWYRQDPGQGLRLIYYSQIVNDFQKGDIAEGYSVSREKKESFPLTVTSAQKNPTAFYLCASSLWGASGNTGELFFGEGSRLTVL.